The clone carrying this T cell receptor (beta chain) was detected only a few times. The data stem from a study of T cells in Graves' hyperthyroidism and ophthalmopathy. Diagnosis rested on symptoms, serum thyroxine and TRAb, thyroid ultrasound, and orbital computed tomography. Amplified TCR beta CDR3 regions derived from RNA transcripts. HTBI primers drove first-round RT-PCR of the TCR CDR3. Each CDR3 protein is one row after TCRdb ran MiXCR on the multiplex PCR reads. The sample holds some 300,000 distinct CDR3 sequences, roughly 13% seen once. The CDR3 sequence is 17 residues long. The junction had 10 bases not matched to a gene; V was cut back by 0 bases and J by 4 bases. The V gene's germline CDR1 is MNHEY and CDR2 SVGAGI.

The source is a woman aged 40 to 50 with Graves' hyperthyroidism. The chain has TRBV6-5 and TRBJ2-7, with 9 bases fitting TRBD2. Sequencing was performed on blood. CDR3 coding DNA: TGTGCCAGCAGTTACTCTTATAGCGGGAGAAGAACATACGAGCAGTACTTC. Amino acids: CASSYSYSGRRTYEQYF.